There are many counts of the clone carrying this TCR beta chain. The antigen is unknown. Time point given: sample taken at primary tumor resection. The data belong to a study of spatial heterogeneity in lung cancer. Using its own MiXCR run on the 5' RACE reads, TCRdb lists one record per CDR3 protein. The sample records some 10,000 distinct CDR3 sequences, nearly 6.5% being singletons. The V end lost 1 base, the J end lost 2 bases, and 6 bases lay between the germline ends. The CDR3 runs 14 residues. From germline, CDR1 is MGHRA and CDR2 YSYEKL. Overall study results and limits: Tumor mutation count correlated with how many alpha and beta TCRs expanded intratumorally.

The chain employs TRBV4-1 and TRBJ2-1; D is ambiguous. The TCR comes from a male donor with early-stage non-small cell lung cancer. The starting material was lung tumor tissue, obtained at surgery. The CDR3 coding sequence is TGCGCCAGCAGCCAAGGAAGGGCCTACAATGAGCAGTTCTTC. It translates to CASSQGRAYNEQFF.